What follows are 4 T cell receptor beta chains derived from one specimen sequenced in a study of shared clonotypes between healthy human individuals. TCRdb's table, derived via immunoSEQ multiplex PCR, lists solely in-frame clones and lacks some. The sample shows about 2 million clones, about 95% of them seen only once. Naive CD8 cells were CD45RO-negative, positively selected for CCR7, excluding terminally differentiated effector memory CD45RA+ cells. Sequenced input: naive CD8+ T cells sorted from blood. These receptors all stem from a man in his late teens or twenties in good health.

Worth noting for this clone: The same CDR3 arises from other DNA sequences in this sample as well. This sequence joins TRBV9 and TRBJ2-2; 8 nucleotides align to TRBD1. This CDR3 comprises 13 residues. Germline loops: CDR1 SGDLS, CDR2 YYNGEE. The trim removed 3 bases at V and 6 bases at J, leaving 1 base unmatched. This CDR3 reads CASSATGAGELFF. DNA of the CDR3: TGTGCCAGCAGCGCGACAGGGGCCGGGGAGCTGTTTTTT.

The chain employs TRBV28 and TRBJ1-1, with no clear D. V was clipped by 3 bases and J by 10 bases, with 12 bases between them. CDR3 length: 12 amino acids. CDR1 and CDR2 from the germline V gene are MDHEN and SYDVKM. The CDR3 protein is CASSFGRDGAFF. For the CDR3, the DNA is TGTGCCAGCAGTTTTGGAAGGGATGGAGCTTTCTTT. Filled out from reference TRBV28 and TRBJ1-1, the complete variable domain reads DVKVTQSSRYLVKRTGEKVFLECVQDMDHENMFWYRQDPGLGLRLIYFSYDVKMKEKGDIPEGYSVSREKKERFSLILESASTNQTSMYLCASSFGRDGAFFGQGTRLTVV.

The chain carries TRBV10-2 and TRBJ2-2; the D gene is possibly TRBD2 (5 bases). The CDR3 length is 15 residues. Germline CDR1 and CDR2: WSHSY and SAAADI. V shed 2 bases and J shed 1 base, with 8 bases lying between them. The CDR3 DNA follows: TGCGCCAGCAGTGAGGATAGCGAGAACACCGGGGAGCTGTTTTTT. It is translated as CASSEDSENTGELFF.

The chain couples TRBV7-6 to TRBJ2-1, with 8 positions matching TRBD2. The CDR3 is 15 residues long. J was trimmed by 9 bases and V by 10 bases; bases with no gene match: 17. Germline-derived CDR1 and CDR2 are SGHVS and FNYEAQ. The CDR3 region is CATRLAGTTWGEQFF. The CDR3 DNA follows: TGTGCCACGAGATTAGCGGGAACTACTTGGGGTGAGCAGTTCTTC.